The 8 T cell receptor beta chains below were found in one sample sequenced in a study of T-cell reconstitution after alpha-beta-depleted transplantation in children. Unique molecular identifiers featured in how the TCRbeta library was prepared. Each CDR3 protein is one row after TCRdb ran MiXCR on the PCR reads. This sample has 190,000 or so distinct CDR3 sequences; roughly 6% occur once, and the top ten carry around 4.1%. The material sequenced was PBMCs, taken before TCRalphabeta/CD19-depleted stem cell transplant. The receptors come from a girl under two years old with combined immunodeficiency, due to receive a stem cell transplant.

This clonotype was detected many times. The V call is TRBV4-2, the J call TRBJ2-1; the D gene could be TRBD1 or TRBD2 (5 bases each). Between the trimmed V and J ends, which lost 1 base and 0 bases, there was a span of 10 bases. There are 16 residues in the CDR3. CDR1 and CDR2 from the germline V gene are LGHNA and YNFKEQ. CDR3 protein: CASSQVEGSSYNEQFF. The CDR3 nucleotides are TGTGCCAGCAGCCAAGTCGAGGGGAGCTCCTACAATGAGCAGTTCTTC.

This clonotype was recorded a few times. The J gene is TRBJ2-1, the V gene TRBV7-2; the D gene is possibly TRBD2 (6 bases). This CDR3 has 16 amino acids. The germline V gene encodes CDR1 SGHTA and CDR2 FQGNSA. V was cut by 0 bases and J by 6 bases, with 15 bases left in between. The CDR3 loop is CASSLAGGVTSNEQFF. The CDR3 DNA is TGTGCCAGCAGCTTAGCTGGCGGGGTCACGAGCAATGAGCAGTTCTTC.

V is TRBV5-1 and J is TRBJ1-1; D unclear. This CDR3 comprises 13 residues. Trimming removed 6 bases from V and 2 bases from J, with 11 bases in between. Germline V lookup: CDR1 SGHRS, CDR2 YFSETQ. CDR3 amino acids: CASNSGTNTEAFF. CDR3 DNA sequence: TGCGCCAGCAATAGTGGAACTAACACTGAAGCTTTCTTT.

This clonotype was recorded a few times. CDR3 nucleotides: TGTGCCAGCAGCCCAAGGCCCCACAGAGAGGGAGACCCAGATACGCAGTATTTT. Its translation: CASSPRPHREGDPDTQYF. This chain joins TRBV7-6 and TRBJ2-3, with D possibly matching TRBD2 (5 bases). V was trimmed by 5 bases and J by 4 bases, leaving 25 bases between them. Germline CDR1 is SGHVS and CDR2 is FNYEAQ. This CDR3 contains 18 residues.

CDR3 in amino acids: CSARLLWTRGQGMNTEAFF. CDR3 sequence (DNA): TGCAGTGCTAGACTCCTTTGGACTCGGGGGCAAGGAATGAACACTGAAGCTTTCTTT. The rearrangement uses TRBV20-1 and TRBJ1-1, with D perhaps matching TRBD1 (6 bases). This CDR3 comprises 19 residues. V dropped 2 bases and J dropped 0 bases, with 25 bases sitting between them. Germline assignment: CDR1 DFQATT and CDR2 SNEGSKA (reference sequence).

This clonotype occurred many times. The chain carries TRBV15 and TRBJ2-6; TRBD2 agrees at 12 bases. From germline, CDR1 is LNHNV and CDR2 YYDKDF (reference sequence). The CDR3 is 20 residues long. V trimming: 5 bases; J trimming: 0 bases; junction bases outside the gene matches: 11. The CDR3 sequence: CATSLSSGRVSDSGANVLTF. The CDR3 nucleotides read TGTGCCACCAGCCTGTCTAGCGGGAGGGTCTCGGACTCTGGGGCCAACGTCCTGACTTTC.

This clonotype occurred many times. V and J are TRBV27 and TRBJ2-7; 9 bases match TRBD1. The CDR3 loop spans 16 amino acids. Germline-derived CDR1 and CDR2 are MNHEY and SMNVEV (reference sequence). V lost 6 bases and J lost 3; bases outside the gene matches: 12. The DNA for the CDR3 is TGTGCCAGCAGCTACCTACCGGGACAGGGCATCTACGAGCAGTACTTC. This codes for CASSYLPGQGIYEQYF.

Many counts were recorded for this clonotype. This rearrangement joins TRBV18 to TRBJ2-7, with a tentative D call TRBD1 (5 bases). Germline values: CDR1 KGHSH, CDR2 LQKENI. The CDR3 extends over 14 amino acids. Trimming pared 0 bases from V and 2 bases from J, leaving 8 bases between. CDR3 loop: CASSPPSGTYEQYF. In DNA form, the CDR3 reads TGTGCCAGCTCACCACCTTCAGGGACCTACGAGCAGTACTTC.